These 12 T cell receptor beta chains share one sample of origin, sequenced in a study of T-cell reconstitution after alpha-beta-depleted transplantation in children (dated by TCRdb to the mid-2010s). The library was prepared using PCR. The sequencer listed for this sample is Illumina HiSeq 2500. TCR library preparation used molecular barcoding, with unique molecular identifiers applied to normalize quantification of the TCRbeta repertoire. TCRdb reprocessing: public reads trimmed at Q25 with fastp, clones called with MiXCR, in-frame beta chains kept. Entries are consolidated by CDR3 protein sequence, retaining the most common genes and DNA. The sample yields 600,000 to 700,000 distinct CDR3 sequences; roughly 15% were counted once. Approximately 1% of the sample is taken by the ten largest. The sequenced sample was PBMCs from the stem cell graft donor, obtained from the stem cell graft. These TCRs come from a human donor who donated a stem cell graft to a child with acute myeloid leukemia.

V and J are TRBV7-2 and TRBJ2-1; D gene uncertain. The germline V and J ends were trimmed by 4 bases and 7 bases, with 11 bases remaining between them. The CDR3 has 13 amino acids. Germline CDR1 and CDR2: SGHTA and FQGNSA. The CDR3: CASSSPPPNEQFF. DNA for the CDR3: TGTGCCAGCAGCTCCCCCCCTCCGAATGAGCAGTTCTTC.

This clonotype was observed a few times. The CDR3 here is CASSTGGMNTGELFF. The CDR3, as DNA: TGTGCCAGCAGCACCGGGGGGATGAACACCGGGGAGCTGTTTTTT. The V gene is TRBV9, the J gene TRBJ2-2; TRBD2 agrees at 7 bases. Germline V gene sequence: CDR1 SGDLS, CDR2 YYNGEE. V lost 4 bases to trimming and J lost 1 base; unmatched junction nucleotides: 4. CDR3 size: 15 residues. Filled out from reference TRBV9 and TRBJ2-2, the complete variable domain reads DSGVTQTPKHLITATGQRVTLRCSPRSGDLSVYWYQQSLDQGLQFLIQYYNGEERAKGNILERFSAQQFPDLHSELNLSSLELGDSALYFCASSTGGMNTGELFFGEGSRLTVL.

This clonotype was observed many times. This chain links TRBV5-8 with TRBJ1-6; no reliable D call. The CDR3 has 14 amino acids. V was trimmed by 2 bases and J by 14 bases, leaving 17 bases between them. Germline V gene sequence: CDR1 SGHTS, CDR2 YDEGEE. The CDR3 region has the DNA TGTGCCAGCAGCTTTGGGAGGGTAATTCGATCCCTCCACTTT. Translating gives CASSFGRVIRSLHF.

The chain links TRBV6-5 to TRBJ1-1; a possible D gene is TRBD1 (6 bases). The germline CDR1 and CDR2 sequences are MNHEY and SVGAGI. With 2 bases removed from V and 6 bases from J, the gap between germline ends came to 16 bases. The CDR3 extends over 15 amino acids. CDR3 sequence: CASSYPGARGAEAFF. Written as DNA, the CDR3 is TGTGCCAGCAGTTACCCGGGGGCACGGGGGGCTGAAGCTTTCTTT.

In this sample, this clonotype turned up a few times. CDR3 coding DNA: TGTGCCAGCATCGGAACAGGACCTTCCGGGGTCAACGTCCTGACTTTC. It codes for CASIGTGPSGVNVLTF. The genes are TRBV21-1 and TRBJ2-6; the DNA was not used to check the table's D call, TRBD1. TRBV21-1 is described as a pseudogene. This CDR3 has 16 amino acids.

This clonotype showed up many times. This rearrangement joins TRBV10-2 to TRBJ1-4; the D is unclear. There are 16 residues in the CDR3. V shed 6 bases and J shed 4 bases, with 18 bases lying between them. Per the germline V gene, CDR1 is WSHSY and CDR2 is SAAADI. This CDR3 reads CASSAGRPPRNEKLFF. For the CDR3, the DNA is TGCGCCAGCAGCGCCGGGCGGCCACCGCGTAATGAAAAACTGTTTTTT.

This clonotype was observed a handful of times. The V gene is TRBV30, the J gene TRBJ2-7, with D hard to call. V dropped 1 base and J dropped 6 bases, with 7 bases sitting between them. The CDR3 is made up of 11 amino acids. From germline, CDR1 is GTSNPN and CDR2 SVGIG (reference sequence). CDR3 coding DNA: TGTGCCTGGAGTGGACCCTCCGAGCAGTACTTC. It specifies CAWSGPSEQYF.

This clonotype was picked up a small number of times. CDR3 sequence reads: CASSLIRDNEQFF. In DNA, the CDR3 is TGTGCCAGCAGTTTAATAAGGGACAATGAGCAGTTCTTC. The J gene is TRBJ2-1, the V gene TRBV28; D is unclear. The CDR3 extends over 13 amino acids. With 2 bases removed from V and 5 bases from J, the gap between germline ends came to 7 bases. The germline V gene encodes CDR1 MDHEN and CDR2 SYDVKM.

This clonotype was recorded many times. The rearrangement links TRBV20-1 to TRBJ2-7, with D perhaps matching TRBD1 (6 bases). The germline CDR1 and CDR2 sequences are DFQATT and SNEGSKA (reference sequence). V was clipped by 5 bases and J by 4 bases, with 18 bases between them. The CDR3 sequence is 14 residues long. This chain's CDR3 is CSASSGRGVYEQYF. The CDR3 DNA sequence: TGCAGTGCTTCCTCGGGCAGGGGTGTATACGAGCAGTACTTC.

Regarding this clonotype: A junction end diverges from the germline sequence, so it may reflect a read error. The chain couples TRBV24-1 to TRBJ1-5; weak D call: TRBD1 (5 bases). The germline V gene has CDR1 KGHDR and CDR2 SFDVKD. This CDR3 spans 14 amino acids. As DNA, the CDR3 is TGTGCCACCAGTGGGCCGGGGGGTAATCATCCCCAGCATTTT. This gives the protein CATSGPGGNHPQHF.

This chain uses TRBV28 with TRBJ2-7, with a possible D match to TRBD1 (6 bases). V shed 3 bases and J shed 6 bases, with 9 bases lying between them. The CDR3 extends over 12 amino acids. Germline V gene data show CDR1 as MDHEN and CDR2 as SYDVKM. CDR3 protein: CASSFKGVEQYV. The CDR3, as DNA: TGTGCCAGCAGTTTTAAGGGGGTCGAGCAGTACGTC.

This clonotype was seen repeatedly, ten times or more. The rearrangement links TRBV4-3 to TRBJ2-3, with D hard to call. CDR3 length: 16 amino acids. Germline V lookup: CDR1 LGHNA, CDR2 YSLEER. V lost 0 bases to trimming and J lost 4 bases, with 14 bases between them. The DNA of the CDR3 is TGCGCCAGCAGCCAAGATGGGGTCCCGCTGCCAGATACGCAGTATTTT. Translation gives CASSQDGVPLPDTQYF.